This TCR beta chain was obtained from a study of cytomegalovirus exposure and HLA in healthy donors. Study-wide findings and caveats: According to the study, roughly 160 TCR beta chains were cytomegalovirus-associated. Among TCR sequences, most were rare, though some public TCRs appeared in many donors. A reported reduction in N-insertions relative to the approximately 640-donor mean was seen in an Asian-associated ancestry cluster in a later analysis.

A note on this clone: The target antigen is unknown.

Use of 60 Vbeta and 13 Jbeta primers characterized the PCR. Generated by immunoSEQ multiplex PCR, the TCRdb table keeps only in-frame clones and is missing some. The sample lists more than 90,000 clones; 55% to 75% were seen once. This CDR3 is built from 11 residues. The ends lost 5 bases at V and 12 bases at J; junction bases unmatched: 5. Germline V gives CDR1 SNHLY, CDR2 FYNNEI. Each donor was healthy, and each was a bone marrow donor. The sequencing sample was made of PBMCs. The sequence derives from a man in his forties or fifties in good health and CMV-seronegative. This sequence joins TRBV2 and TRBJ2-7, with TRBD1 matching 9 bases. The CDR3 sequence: CASSKGQGWYF. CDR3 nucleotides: TGTGCCAGCAGTAAGGGACAGGGATGGTACTTC.